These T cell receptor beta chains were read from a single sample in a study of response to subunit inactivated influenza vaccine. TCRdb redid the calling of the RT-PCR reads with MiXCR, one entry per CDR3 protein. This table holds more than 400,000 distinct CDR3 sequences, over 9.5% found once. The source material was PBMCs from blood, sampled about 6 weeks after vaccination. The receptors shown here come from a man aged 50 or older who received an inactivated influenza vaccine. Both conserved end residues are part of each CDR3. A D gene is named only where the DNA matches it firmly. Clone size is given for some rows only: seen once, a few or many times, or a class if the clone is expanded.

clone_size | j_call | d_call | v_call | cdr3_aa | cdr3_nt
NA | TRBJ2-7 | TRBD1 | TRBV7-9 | CASSATLDRGLEQYF | TGTGCCAGCAGCGCGACATTGGACAGGGGGCTCGAGCAGTACTTC
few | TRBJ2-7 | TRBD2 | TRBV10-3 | CAISAGGSVEQYF | TGTGCCATCAGTGCGGGCGGGAGTGTCGAGCAGTACTTC
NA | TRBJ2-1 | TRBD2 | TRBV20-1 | CSARDYTGGGKQFF | TGCAGTGCTAGAGATTACACGGGGGGAGGGAAGCAGTTCTTC
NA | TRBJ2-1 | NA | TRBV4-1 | CASRRGPRDEQFF | TGCGCCAGCAGGCGGGGGCCCAGGGATGAGCAGTTCTTC
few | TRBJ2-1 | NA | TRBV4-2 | CASSLSAGAGDEQFF | TGTGCCAGCAGCCTTTCGGCCGGAGCGGGCGATGAGCAGTTCTTC
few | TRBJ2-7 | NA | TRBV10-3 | CAISEYAGASYEQYF | TGTGCCATCAGTGAGTATGCGGGGGCCTCCTACGAGCAGTACTTC
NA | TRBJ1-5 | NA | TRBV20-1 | CCASSGVLDSNQPQHF | TGCTGTGCTAGCTCAGGGGTTTTAGACAGCAATCAGCCCCAGCATTTT
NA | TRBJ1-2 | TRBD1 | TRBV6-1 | CASSGTGGSNYGYTF | TGTGCCAGCAGCGGGACAGGGGGGTCTAACTATGGCTACACCTTC
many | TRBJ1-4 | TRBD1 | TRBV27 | CASRNLGQDEKLFF | TGTGCCAGCAGAAACCTAGGACAGGATGAAAAACTGTTTTTT
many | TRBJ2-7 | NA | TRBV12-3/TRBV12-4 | CASGDPRDTSYEQYF | TGTGCCAGCGGGGATCCCCGGGACACCTCCTACGAGCAGTACTTC
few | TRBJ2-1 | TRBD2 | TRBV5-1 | CASTRDSGTYNEQFF | TGCGCCAGCACCCGTGATAGCGGGACCTACAATGAGCAGTTCTTC
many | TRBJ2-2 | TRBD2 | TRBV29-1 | CSVGGGANTGELFF | TGCAGCGTTGGCGGGGGGGCGAACACCGGGGAGCTGTTTTTT
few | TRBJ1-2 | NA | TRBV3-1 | CASSPRSLLRGYTF | TGTGCCAGCAGCCCTAGGTCCCTTTTGCGGGGCTACACCTTC
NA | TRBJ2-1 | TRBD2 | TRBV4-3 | CASSQEEALAGGYNEQFF | TGCGCCAGCAGCCAAGAAGAGGCGCTAGCGGGGGGATACAATGAGCAGTTCTTC
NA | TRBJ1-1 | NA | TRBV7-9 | CASSPLLGSRNTEAFF | TGTGCCAGCAGCCCCCTGCTGGGCAGCCGGAACACTGAAGCTTTCTTT